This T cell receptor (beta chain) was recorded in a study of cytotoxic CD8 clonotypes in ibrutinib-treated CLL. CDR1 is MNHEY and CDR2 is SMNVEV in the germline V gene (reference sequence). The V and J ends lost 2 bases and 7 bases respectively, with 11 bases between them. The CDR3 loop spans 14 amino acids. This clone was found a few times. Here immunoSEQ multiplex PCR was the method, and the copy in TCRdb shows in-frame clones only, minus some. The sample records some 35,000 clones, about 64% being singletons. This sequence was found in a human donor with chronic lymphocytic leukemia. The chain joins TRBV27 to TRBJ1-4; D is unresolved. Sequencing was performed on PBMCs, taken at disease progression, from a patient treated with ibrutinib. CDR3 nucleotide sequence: TGTGCCAGCAGTTTAATCGGACGGGCTGAAAAACTGTTTTTT. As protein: CASSLIGRAEKLFF.